This T cell receptor (beta chain) was documented in a study of long-term antiretroviral therapy in people with HIV. Overall study context: Of all samples, the earliest predate the 2015 immediate-ART recommendation by about a decade.

PBMC samples from each donor numbered at least one pre-ART and at least two post-ART. They ran version v3.0 of the immunoSEQ assay at survey level. This table comes from immunoSEQ multiplex PCR, and its TCRdb copy is limited to in-frame clones, with some not included. The sample contains 30,000 to 40,000 clones, roughly 87% of which appear only once. Germline lookup yields CDR1 LNHDA and CDR2 SQIVND (reference sequence). V was pared by 6 bases and J by 4 bases, with 5 bases of the junction left unmatched. CDR3 length equals 15 residues. The sequencing here drew on unsorted PBMCs, taken 1.1 years after starting antiretroviral therapy. The chain is built from TRBV19 and TRBJ2-2, with TRBD2 identical over 10 bases. The receptor comes from a young man with HIV. The CDR3 reads CASSRTSGFTGELFF. The CDR3 DNA is TGTGCCAGTAGCAGGACTAGCGGTTTCACCGGGGAGCTGTTTTTT.